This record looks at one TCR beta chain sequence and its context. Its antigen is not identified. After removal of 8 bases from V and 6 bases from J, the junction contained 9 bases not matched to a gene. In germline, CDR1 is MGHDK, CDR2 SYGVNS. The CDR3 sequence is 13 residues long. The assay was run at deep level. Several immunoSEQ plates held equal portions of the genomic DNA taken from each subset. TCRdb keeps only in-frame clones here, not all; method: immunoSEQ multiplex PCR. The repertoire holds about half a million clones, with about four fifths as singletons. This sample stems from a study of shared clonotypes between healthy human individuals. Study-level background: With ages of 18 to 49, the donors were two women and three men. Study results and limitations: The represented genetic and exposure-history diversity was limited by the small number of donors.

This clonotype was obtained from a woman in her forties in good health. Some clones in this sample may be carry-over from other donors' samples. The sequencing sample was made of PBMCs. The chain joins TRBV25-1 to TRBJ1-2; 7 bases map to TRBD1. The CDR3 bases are TGTGCCAGCCGATCGGGGACAGTGAATGGCTACACCTTC. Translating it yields CASRSGTVNGYTF.